The clone carrying this TCR beta chain was recorded many times. The antigen remains unidentified. RNA transcripts gave rise to amplified TCR beta CDR3 regions. First-round RT-PCR with HTBI primers amplified the TCR CDR3 region. TCRdb re-called the multiplex PCR reads with MiXCR, one entry per CDR3 protein. This repertoire shows roughly 740,000 distinct CDR3 sequences, around 15% found once; its top ten account for about 8.4%. The PBMCs were sourced from fresh peripheral blood (about 10 ml). This sample was taken from a study of T cells in Graves' hyperthyroidism and ophthalmopathy. Study-wide findings and caveats: Most clonotypes expanded in the thyroid (above 0.001) were also present in blood. By a 13 V-J model, ophthalmopathy was set apart from stable hyperthyroidism.

Material for sequencing was blood. The TCR comes from a man aged 18 to 29 with Graves' hyperthyroidism.

This CDR3 is CASSVAGKADGYTF. The CDR3 DNA sequence: TGTGCCAGCAGCGTAGCTGGGAAGGCGGATGGCTACACCTTC. The rearrangement joins TRBV9 to TRBJ1-2; D is undetermined. The CDR3 runs 14 residues. V lost 0 bases and J 6 bases, leaving 12 bases between the germline ends. The germline V gene encodes CDR1 SGDLS and CDR2 YYNGEE.